The 6 T cell receptor beta chains below were found in one sample sequenced in a study of blood T cell repertoires in COVID-19. The data were produced by immunoSEQ multiplex PCR, yet TCRdb's version contains in-frame clones alone and is incomplete. The sample includes fewer than 200,000 clones, around 85% seen only once; the top ten take less than 25%. The material sequenced was peripheral blood. These receptors were obtained from a man between 65 and 85 years old with active or convalescent COVID-19.

This clone was picked up many times. The V gene is TRBV11-2, the J gene TRBJ1-2; 8 positions agree with TRBD1. Germline CDR1 SGHAT, CDR2 FQNNGV. Losses at the gene ends were 1 base for V and 6 bases for J; bases not matched to a gene: 1. There are 13 residues in the CDR3. The CDR3 bases are TGTGCCAGCAGCTTAGGGACAGGGCATGGCTACACCTTC. It encodes CASSLGTGHGYTF. Combining the CDR3 with reference TRBV11-2 and TRBJ1-2 gives the whole variable domain EAGVAQSPRYKIIEKRQSVAFWCNPISGHATLYWYQQILGQGPKLLIQFQNNGVVDDSQLPKDRFSAERLKGVDSTLKIQPAKLEDSAVYLCASSLGTGHGYTFGSGTRLTVV.

The J gene is TRBJ2-2, the V gene TRBV5-4; 8 nucleotides match TRBD2. The CDR3 sequence is 15 residues long. V trimming: 4 bases; J trimming: 4 bases; junction bases outside the gene matches: 6. Germline CDR1 SGHNT, CDR2 YYREEE (reference sequence). CDR3 sequence: CASSQSGGSTGELFF. In nucleotides, the CDR3 is TGTGCCAGCAGCCAATCGGGGGGGTCCACCGGGGAGCTGTTTTTT.

This clone was found once. For the CDR3, the DNA is TGTGCCAGCAGCTCCGGGACAGGCAACACCATATATTTT. Protein product: CASSSGTGNTIYF. This chain uses TRBV14 with TRBJ1-3; 8 bases are a match to TRBD1. The germline V gene has CDR1 SGHDN and CDR2 FVKESK. The CDR3 spans 13 residues. V shed 5 bases, J shed 7 bases, and the junction held 4 bases outside the gene matches.

V is TRBV18 and J is TRBJ2-7, with 9 bases that match TRBD1. Germline V gene data show CDR1 as KGHSH and CDR2 as LQKENI. V trimming: 2 bases; J trimming: 1 base; junction bases outside the gene matches: 18. The CDR3 extends over 20 amino acids. CDR3 amino acids: CASSPGIGTGSMLRSYEQYF. CDR3 sequence (DNA): TGTGCCAGCTCACCAGGGATCGGGACAGGGAGTATGCTAAGGTCCTACGAGCAGTACTTC.

V usage is TRBV2 and J usage is TRBJ2-7; D possibly corresponds to TRBD1 (5 bases). From germline, CDR1 is SNHLY and CDR2 FYNNEI. The CDR3 extends over 15 amino acids. V shed 0 bases and J shed 0 bases, with 9 bases lying between them. CDR3 nucleotides: TGTGCCAGCAGTGAAGCGCTTCAGGGCTCCTACGAGCAGTACTTC. Translating it yields CASSEALQGSYEQYF.

Only one count was recorded for this clone. The CDR3 sequence is CASSRYTPDRGLGANVLTF. Here the CDR3 DNA reads TGTGCCAGCAGTAGATACACCCCGGACAGGGGTCTCGGGGCCAACGTCCTGACTTTC. The chain employs TRBV27 and TRBJ2-6; 9 bases line up with TRBD1. The V gene's germline CDR1 is MNHEY and CDR2 SMNVEV (reference sequence). Trimming removed 5 bases from V and 4 bases from J; junction bases left unmatched: 15. CDR3 length equals 19 residues.